This T cell receptor beta chain is drawn from a study of early T cells in non-severe SARS-CoV-2 infection. Study-level background: Sequencing of bulk RNA from unsorted whole blood was done, without chain pairing. Study observations and caveats: CD4 and private specificities were missed by VDJdb matching, which favored anti-spike CD8 responses.

Tagging with unique molecular identifiers was applied to individual cDNA molecules. TCRdb ran MiXCR on the 5' RACE reads and lists one entry per CDR3 protein. The sample yields 100,000 to 130,000 distinct CDR3 sequences, 12% seen once. Germline V lookup: CDR1 LGHDT, CDR2 YNNKEL (reference sequence). Trimming stripped 5 bases from V and 6 bases from J, with 14 bases between. The CDR3 loop spans 15 amino acids. This clonotype has at least ten counts. Its antigen is undetermined. The receptor was isolated from an adult who was a healthcare worker with PCR-confirmed SARS-CoV-2 infection or an uninfected control (not recorded which). Sample: whole blood. The chain is built from TRBV3-1 and TRBJ1-6; D is unclear. The CDR3 DNA sequence: TGTGCCAGCAGCTATGGACGGAACGTTAATTCACCCCTCCACTTT. It is translated as CASSYGRNVNSPLHF.